Listed below are T cell receptor beta chains from one sample, sequenced in a study of CD8+ T cells in alopecia areata. Sequencing was performed with immunoSEQ multiplex PCR; in TCRdb, only in-frame clones are kept and a portion is missing. This table holds 190,000 or so clones, 60% to 70% found once. The sample in question was CD4+ T cells sorted from blood, obtained at week 4, from a patient treated with tofacitinib. The source is a human donor with alopecia areata. The CDR3 runs from the conserved cysteine through the conserved F or W. D genes are given only for firm matches. Not all rows give a size; the values are once, few, many and, for expanded clones, a class.

V	D	length	J	size	DNA	CDR3
TRBV4-1	-	14	TRBJ1-6	-	TGCGCCAGCGGTGCACAGGTCTATAATTCACCCCTCCACTTT	CASGAQVYNSPLHF
TRBV4-1	TRBD1	15	TRBJ1-4	once	TGCGCCAGCAGAGAGAGGGACAGCCTACCCGAAAAACTGTTTTTT	CASRERDSLPEKLFF
TRBV5-5	-	13	TRBJ2-7	few	TGTGCCAGCAGCCTAATTGGGGTCCACGAGCAGTACTTC	CASSLIGVHEQYF
TRBV2	TRBD2	15	TRBJ2-3	few	TGTGCCAGCAGTAGACTAGCGGGGGTCCAGGATACGCAGTATTTT	CASSRLAGVQDTQYF
TRBV9	-	17	TRBJ2-1	-	TGTGCCAGCAGCGTAGATATTGGAGGGGGCGGGACGCATGAGCAGTTCTTC	CASSVDIGGGGTHEQFF
TRBV30	-	12	TRBJ2-3	few	TGTGCCTGGAGACAGGGAGCCACTACGCAGTATTTT	CAWRQGATTQYF
TRBV4-1	-	15	TRBJ2-5	-	TGCGCCAGCAGCCAAGAACAGATGCGCCAAGAGACCCAGTACTTC	CASSQEQMRQETQYF
TRBV30	-	15	TRBJ2-7	-	TGTGCCTGGAGTGTAGGAGGGACACTCGGCTACGAGCAGTACTTC	CAWSVGGTLGYEQYF
TRBV9	-	11	TRBJ2-5	-	TGTGCCAGCAGTTCCCCAGGGATCCAGTACTTC	CASSSPGIQYF
TRBV30	TRBD1	15	TRBJ1-2	-	TGTGCCTGGAGTTGGGAGACAGGGAATGCCTATGGCTACACCTTC	CAWSWETGNAYGYTF
TRBV15	-	14	TRBJ1-1	-	TGTGCCACCAAAGGGGACCACTACGGCACTGAAGCTTTCTTT	CATKGDHYGTEAFF
TRBV29-1	-	15	TRBJ2-3	few	TGCAGCGTGGATATTCATGGGGGGGCGTCAGATACGCAGTATTTT	CSVDIHGGASDTQYF
TRBV29-1	-	14	TRBJ2-1	-	TGCAGCGCTAGCCAGGGGACGGCTGTCAATGAGCAGTTCTTC	CSASQGTAVNEQFF
TRBV7-9	TRBD1	17	TRBJ1-2	few	TGTGCCAGCAGCGTCCTTTTGGGACAGGCAGCTAACTATGGCTACACCTTC	CASSVLLGQAANYGYTF
TRBV30	-	12	TRBJ2-5	-	TGTGCCTGGAGCCAACCTCACGGAACCCAGTACTTC	CAWSQPHGTQYF
TRBV29-1	-	11	TRBJ2-1	-	TGCAGCGTTGAACGCGGCAATGAGCAGTTCTTC	CSVERGNEQFF
TRBV11-2	-	14	TRBJ1-1	once	TGTGCCAGCAGCTTTAATGCGGGGGGGACTGAAGCTTTCTTT	CASSFNAGGTEAFF
TRBV15	TRBD1	16	TRBJ2-1	-	TGTGCCACCAGCAGTGACACCGGGACAGCCTACAATGAGCAGTTCTTC	CATSSDTGTAYNEQFF
TRBV4-1	-	15	TRBJ2-7	-	TGCGCCAGCAGCCAAGCGGCGACTAACACCTACGAGCAGTACTTC	CASSQAATNTYEQYF
TRBV7-3	TRBD1	15	TRBJ2-7	-	TGTGCCAGCAGCTGGACAGGGGGCAGGGTAAGCGAGCAGTACTTC	CASSWTGGRVSEQYF
TRBV29-1	TRBD2	14	TRBJ2-3	-	TGCAGCACCAGACTAGCGGGGGGGACAGATACGCAGTATTTT	CSTRLAGGTDTQYF
TRBV2	-	14	TRBJ1-1	few	TGTGCCAGCAGTGAAGCCAGGGTGAACACTGAAGCTTTCTTT	CASSEARVNTEAFF
TRBV7-2	-	13	TRBJ1-1	-	TGTGCCAGCGGCAACCTCGTGAACACTGAAGCTTTCTTT	CASGNLVNTEAFF
TRBV30	-	15	TRBJ2-2	-	TGTGCCTGGAGTGTACCTGGGAGTTGGGCCGGGGAGCTGTTTTTT	CAWSVPGSWAGELFF
TRBV7-9	-	14	TRBJ2-4	-	TGTGCCAGCAGCTTAGATCCTACGGGGAACATTCAGTACTTC	CASSLDPTGNIQYF
TRBV7-6	-	17	TRBJ2-6	-	TGTGCCAGCAGCTTGGGCCAGGGGCGCTCTGGGGCCAACGTCCTGACTTTC	CASSLGQGRSGANVLTF